This is a list of T cell receptor beta chains from one sample in a study of EBV T-cell therapy then PD-1 blockade in nasopharyngeal carcinoma. TCRdb's copy holds only in-frame clones and misses some; the assay was immunoSEQ multiplex PCR. Altogether about 20,000 clones are present, 82% being singletons, with the ten largest covering more than 20%. Their target antigens are unknown. The sequencing here drew on CD8+ T cells from blood, taken at day -245 from a patient whose treatment included autologous EBV-specific T cells and nivolumab. The receptors were gathered from a man aged 35-49 years with nasopharyngeal carcinoma. CDR3s include the opening cysteine and the closing phenylalanine or tryptophan. Each record gives: V gene, J gene, D gene, clone size, CDR3 DNA, CDR3 protein. The D gene is left open where the match is weak. Clone sizes are given selectively: once, few, many, or a class where the clone is expanded.

V gene: TRBV6-1; J gene: TRBJ2-2; D gene: NA; clone size: NA; CDR3 DNA: TGTGCCAGCAGTGAATCGGGGGAAACCGGGGAGCTGTTTTTT; CDR3 protein: CASSESGETGELFF
V gene: TRBV6-5; J gene: TRBJ1-5; D gene: NA; clone size: NA; CDR3 DNA: TGTGCCAGCAGTTACTCGAAAGTAAGCAATCAGCCCCAGCATTTT; CDR3 protein: CASSYSKVSNQPQHF
V gene: TRBV9; J gene: TRBJ2-7; D gene: NA; clone size: NA; CDR3 DNA: TGTGCCAGCAGCCCCCGGTGGGGGGCAGGCGAGCAGTACTTC; CDR3 protein: CASSPRWGAGEQYF
V gene: TRBV9; J gene: TRBJ1-4; D gene: TRBD1; clone size: NA; CDR3 DNA: TGTGCCAGCAGCGCTGGGGGACAGGGGCTTCGAGAAAAACTGTTTTTT; CDR3 protein: CASSAGGQGLREKLFF
V gene: TRBV2; J gene: TRBJ1-2; D gene: NA; clone size: NA; CDR3 DNA: TGTGCCAGCAGTTCCTCCAGGGACCTAATAAATAACTATGGCTACACCTTC; CDR3 protein: CASSSSRDLINNYGYTF
V gene: TRBV2; J gene: TRBJ1-1; D gene: NA; clone size: NA; CDR3 DNA: TGTGCCAGCAGTGAGGTGGGTCGTGACACTGAAGCTTTCTTT; CDR3 protein: CASSEVGRDTEAFF
V gene: TRBV6-5; J gene: TRBJ2-1; D gene: TRBD2; clone size: NA; CDR3 DNA: TGTGCCAGCAACGGGGGGGCCTCCTACAATGAGCAGTTCTTC; CDR3 protein: CASNGGASYNEQFF
V gene: TRBV7-8; J gene: TRBJ1-4; D gene: NA; clone size: NA; CDR3 DNA: TGTGCCAGCAGCCCCCGGGGAGAGGATAATGAAAAACTGTTTTTT; CDR3 protein: CASSPRGEDNEKLFF
V gene: TRBV10-3; J gene: TRBJ2-7; D gene: TRBD1; clone size: NA; CDR3 DNA: TGTGCCATCACCCCGACAACAGGGGGCACGTACGAGCAGTACTTC; CDR3 protein: CAITPTTGGTYEQYF
V gene: TRBV9; J gene: TRBJ2-3; D gene: NA; clone size: once; CDR3 DNA: TGTGCCAGCAGCCCAGTGGGGCGCGCCACAGATACGCAGTATTTT; CDR3 protein: CASSPVGRATDTQYF
V gene: TRBV21-1; J gene: TRBJ1-2; D gene: NA; clone size: NA; CDR3 DNA: TGTGCCAGCAGCAAAGGCAACGACAGGGTAGGATTGAACTATGGCTACACCTTC; CDR3 protein: CASSKGNDRVGLNYGYTF
V gene: TRBV27; J gene: TRBJ2-4; D gene: NA; clone size: NA; CDR3 DNA: TGTGCCAGCAGTTCAGGGGCAAAGGGCCAAAACATTCAGTACTTC; CDR3 protein: CASSSGAKGQNIQYF
V gene: TRBV4-1; J gene: TRBJ2-2; D gene: NA; clone size: NA; CDR3 DNA: TGCGCCAGCAGCCCCGTTACTCCCGGGGAGCTGTTTTTT; CDR3 protein: CASSPVTPGELFF
V gene: TRBV12-3/TRBV12-4; J gene: TRBJ1-5; D gene: NA; clone size: NA; CDR3 DNA: TGTGCCAGCAGTTTAGGCGGTCAGCCCCAGCATTTT; CDR3 protein: CASSLGGQPQHF